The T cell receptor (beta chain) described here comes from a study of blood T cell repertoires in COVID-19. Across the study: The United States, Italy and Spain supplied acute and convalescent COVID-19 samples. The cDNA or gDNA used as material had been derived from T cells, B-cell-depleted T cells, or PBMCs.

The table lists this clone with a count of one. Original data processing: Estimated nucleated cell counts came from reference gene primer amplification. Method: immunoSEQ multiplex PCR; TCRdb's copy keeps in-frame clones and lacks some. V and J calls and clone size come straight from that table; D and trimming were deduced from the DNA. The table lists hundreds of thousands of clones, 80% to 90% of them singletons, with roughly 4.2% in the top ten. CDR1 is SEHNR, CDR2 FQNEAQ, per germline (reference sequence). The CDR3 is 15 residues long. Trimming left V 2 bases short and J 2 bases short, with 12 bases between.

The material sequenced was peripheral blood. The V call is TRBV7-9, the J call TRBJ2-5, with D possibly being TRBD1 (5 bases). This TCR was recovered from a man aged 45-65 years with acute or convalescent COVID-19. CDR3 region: CASSLLRGFQETQYF. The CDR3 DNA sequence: TGTGCCAGCAGCTTATTAAGGGGTTTTCAAGAGACCCAGTACTTC.